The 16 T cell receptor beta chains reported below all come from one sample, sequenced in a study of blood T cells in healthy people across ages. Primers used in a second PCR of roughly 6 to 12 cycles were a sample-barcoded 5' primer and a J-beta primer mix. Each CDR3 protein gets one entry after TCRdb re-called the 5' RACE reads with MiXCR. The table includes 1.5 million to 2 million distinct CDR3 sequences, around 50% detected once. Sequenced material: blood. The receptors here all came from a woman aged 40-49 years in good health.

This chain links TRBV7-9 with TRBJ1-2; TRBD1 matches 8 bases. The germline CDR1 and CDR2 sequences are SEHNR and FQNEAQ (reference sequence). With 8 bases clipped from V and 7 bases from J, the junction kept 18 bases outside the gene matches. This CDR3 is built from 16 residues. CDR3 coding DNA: TGTGCCAGCGGCGGTTCGGGACAGGCGCCTTCGGGTGGCTACACCTTC. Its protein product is CASGGSGQAPSGGYTF.

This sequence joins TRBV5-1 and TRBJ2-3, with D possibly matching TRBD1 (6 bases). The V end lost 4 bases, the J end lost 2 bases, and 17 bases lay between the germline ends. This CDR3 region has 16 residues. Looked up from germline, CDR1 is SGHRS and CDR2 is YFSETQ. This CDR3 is CASSRGGGSTTDTQYF. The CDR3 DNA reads TGCGCCAGCAGCCGGGGTGGGGGCTCGACCACAGATACGCAGTATTTT.

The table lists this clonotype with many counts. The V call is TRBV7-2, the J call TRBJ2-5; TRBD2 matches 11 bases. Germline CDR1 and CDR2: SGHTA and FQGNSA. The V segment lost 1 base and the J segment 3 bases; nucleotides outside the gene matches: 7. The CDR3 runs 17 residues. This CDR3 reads CASSLGVAGGPEETQYF. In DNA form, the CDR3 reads TGTGCCAGCAGCTTAGGGGTAGCGGGGGGGCCGGAAGAGACCCAGTACTTC.

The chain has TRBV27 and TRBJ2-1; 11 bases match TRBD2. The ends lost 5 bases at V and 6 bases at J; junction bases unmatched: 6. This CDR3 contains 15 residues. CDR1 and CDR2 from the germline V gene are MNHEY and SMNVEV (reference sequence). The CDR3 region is CASSQTSGGVNEQFF. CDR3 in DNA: TGTGCCAGCAGTCAAACTAGCGGGGGAGTCAATGAGCAGTTCTTC.

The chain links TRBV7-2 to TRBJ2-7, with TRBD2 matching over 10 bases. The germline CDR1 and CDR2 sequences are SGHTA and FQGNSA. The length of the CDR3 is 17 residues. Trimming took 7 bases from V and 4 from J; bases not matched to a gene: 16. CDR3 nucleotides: TGTGCCAGCACCGACTTTAGCGGGGGGATCAAACCTTACGAGCAGTACTTC. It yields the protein CASTDFSGGIKPYEQYF.

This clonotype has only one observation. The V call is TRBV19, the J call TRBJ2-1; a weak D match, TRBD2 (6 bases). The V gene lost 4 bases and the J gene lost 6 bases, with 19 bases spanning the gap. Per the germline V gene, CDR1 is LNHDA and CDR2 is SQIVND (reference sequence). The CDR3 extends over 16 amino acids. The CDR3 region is CASSSHKKDGGNEQFF. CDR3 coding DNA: TGTGCCAGTAGTAGCCACAAGAAGGACGGGGGCAATGAGCAGTTCTTC.

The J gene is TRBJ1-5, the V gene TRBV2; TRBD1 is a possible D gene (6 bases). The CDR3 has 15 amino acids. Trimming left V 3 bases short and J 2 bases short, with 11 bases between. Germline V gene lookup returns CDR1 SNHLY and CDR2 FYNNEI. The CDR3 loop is CASSDQQGRNQPQHF. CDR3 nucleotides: TGTGCCAGCAGTGACCAACAGGGACGCAATCAGCCCCAGCATTTT. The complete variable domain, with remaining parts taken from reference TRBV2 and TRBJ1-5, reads EPEVTQTPSHQVTQMGQEVILRCVPISNHLYFYWYRQILGQKVEFLVSFYNNEISEKSEIFDDQFSVERPDGSNFTLKIRSTKLEDSAMYFCASSDQQGRNQPQHFGDGTRLSIL.

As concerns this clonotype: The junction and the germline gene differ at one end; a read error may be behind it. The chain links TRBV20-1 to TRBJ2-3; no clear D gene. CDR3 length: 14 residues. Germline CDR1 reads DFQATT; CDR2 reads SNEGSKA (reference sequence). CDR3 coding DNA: TGCAGTGTTAGATCCGGAGACCACACAGATACGCAGTATTTT. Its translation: CSVRSGDHTDTQYF.

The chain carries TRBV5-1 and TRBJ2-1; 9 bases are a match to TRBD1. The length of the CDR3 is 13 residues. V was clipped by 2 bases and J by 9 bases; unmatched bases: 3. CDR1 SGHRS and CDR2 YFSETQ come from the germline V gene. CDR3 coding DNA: TGCGCCAGCAGCTTACAGGGGGCAGGTGAGCAGTTCTTC. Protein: CASSLQGAGEQFF.

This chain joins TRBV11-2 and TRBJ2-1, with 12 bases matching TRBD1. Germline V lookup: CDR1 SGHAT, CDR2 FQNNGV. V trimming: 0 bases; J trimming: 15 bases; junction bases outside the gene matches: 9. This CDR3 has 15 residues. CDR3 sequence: CASSLDWDRGPVGFF. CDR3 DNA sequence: TGTGCCAGCAGCTTAGATTGGGACAGGGGGCCCGTAGGGTTCTTC.

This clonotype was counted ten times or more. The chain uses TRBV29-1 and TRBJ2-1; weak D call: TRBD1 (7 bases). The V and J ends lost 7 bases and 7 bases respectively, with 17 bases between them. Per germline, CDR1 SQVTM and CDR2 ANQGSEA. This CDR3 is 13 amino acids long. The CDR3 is CSAPGGTGNEQFF. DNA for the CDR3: TGCAGCGCCCCAGGGGGGACCGGTAATGAGCAGTTCTTC.

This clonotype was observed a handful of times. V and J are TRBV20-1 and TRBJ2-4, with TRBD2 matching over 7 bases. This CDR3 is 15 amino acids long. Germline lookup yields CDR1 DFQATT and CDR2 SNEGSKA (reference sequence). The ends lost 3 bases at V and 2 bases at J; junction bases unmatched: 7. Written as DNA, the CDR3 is TGCAGTGCTAGTTCCAGGGAGGGAACCAAAAACATTCAGTACTTC. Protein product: CSASSREGTKNIQYF.

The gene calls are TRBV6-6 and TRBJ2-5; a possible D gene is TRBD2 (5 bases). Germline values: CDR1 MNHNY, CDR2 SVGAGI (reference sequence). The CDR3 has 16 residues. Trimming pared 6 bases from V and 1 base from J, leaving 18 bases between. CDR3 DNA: TGTGCCAGCAGCGAAAGAGGAGGCGTCGGCCAAGAGACCCAGTACTTC. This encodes CASSERGGVGQETQYF.

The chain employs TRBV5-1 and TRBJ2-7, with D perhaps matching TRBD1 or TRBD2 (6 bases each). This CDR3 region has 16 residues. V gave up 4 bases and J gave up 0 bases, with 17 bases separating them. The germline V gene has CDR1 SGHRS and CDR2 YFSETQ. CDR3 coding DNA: TGCGCCAGCAGCAGGGGGACTTCTCCTAGCTCCTACGAGCAGTACTTC. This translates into CASSRGTSPSSYEQYF.

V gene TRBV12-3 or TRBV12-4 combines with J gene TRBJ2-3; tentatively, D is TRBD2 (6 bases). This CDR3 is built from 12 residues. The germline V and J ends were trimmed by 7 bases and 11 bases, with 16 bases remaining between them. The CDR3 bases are TGTGCCAGCACCGCCCGACTAGGCGAGCAGTATTTT. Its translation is CASTARLGEQYF.

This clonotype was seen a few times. The CDR3 DNA follows: TGTGCCAGCAGTCCAGAAACTAGCGGGGGGGCCTCCTACAATGAGCAGTTCTTC. The encoded protein is CASSPETSGGASYNEQFF. The gene calls are TRBV12-3 or TRBV12-4 and TRBJ2-1; 13 bases are a match to TRBD2. The CDR3 is 18 residues long. With V trimmed by 5 bases and J by 0 bases, 7 bases remained unmatched.